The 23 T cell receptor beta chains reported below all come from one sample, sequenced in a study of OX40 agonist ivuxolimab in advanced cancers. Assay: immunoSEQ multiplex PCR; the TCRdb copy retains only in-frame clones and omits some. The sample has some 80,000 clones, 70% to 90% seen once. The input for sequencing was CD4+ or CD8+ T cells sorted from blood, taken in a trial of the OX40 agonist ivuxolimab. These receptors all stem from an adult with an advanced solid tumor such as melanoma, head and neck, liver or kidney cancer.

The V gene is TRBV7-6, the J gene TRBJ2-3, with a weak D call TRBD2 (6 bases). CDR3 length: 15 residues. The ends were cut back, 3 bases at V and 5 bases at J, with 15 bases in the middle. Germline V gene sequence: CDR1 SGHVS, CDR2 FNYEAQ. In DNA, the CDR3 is TGTGCCAGCAGCTTGGCGGGATCGAGAGGAGATACGCAGTATTTT. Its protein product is CASSLAGSRGDTQYF. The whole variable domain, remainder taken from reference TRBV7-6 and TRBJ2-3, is GAGVSQSPRYKVTKRGQDVALRCDPISGHVSLYWYRQALGQGPEFLTYFNYEAQQDKSGLPNDRFSAERPEGSISTLTIQRTEQRDSAMYRCASSLAGSRGDTQYFGPGTRLTVL.

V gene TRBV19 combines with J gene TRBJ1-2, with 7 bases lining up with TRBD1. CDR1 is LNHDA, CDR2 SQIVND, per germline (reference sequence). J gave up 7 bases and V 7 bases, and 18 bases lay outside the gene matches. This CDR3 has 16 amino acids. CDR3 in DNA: TGTGCCAGTAATCCCCGAGGGACAGCCGGGTTTGGTGGCTACACCTTC. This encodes CASNPRGTAGFGGYTF.

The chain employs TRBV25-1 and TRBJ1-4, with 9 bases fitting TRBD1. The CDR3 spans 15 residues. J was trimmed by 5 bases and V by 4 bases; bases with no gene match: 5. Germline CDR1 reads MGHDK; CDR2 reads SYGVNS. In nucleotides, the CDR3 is TGTGCCAGCAGTGTACAGGGGGCTGGGAATGAAAAACTGTTTTTT. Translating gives CASSVQGAGNEKLFF.

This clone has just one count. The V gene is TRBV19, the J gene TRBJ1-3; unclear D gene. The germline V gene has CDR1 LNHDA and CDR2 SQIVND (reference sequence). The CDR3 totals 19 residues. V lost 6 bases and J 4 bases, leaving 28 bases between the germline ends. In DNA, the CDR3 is TGTGCCAGTAGCCTTCGAGGTACTTTCGGCGAGGCTAGAGGAAACACCATATATTTT. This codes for CASSLRGTFGEARGNTIYF.

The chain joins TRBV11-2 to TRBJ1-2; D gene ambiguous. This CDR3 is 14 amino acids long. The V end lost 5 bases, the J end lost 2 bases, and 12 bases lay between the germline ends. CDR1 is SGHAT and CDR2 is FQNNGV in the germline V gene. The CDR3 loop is CASSPINTNYGYTF. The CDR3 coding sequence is TGTGCCAGCAGCCCGATCAATACGAACTATGGCTACACCTTC. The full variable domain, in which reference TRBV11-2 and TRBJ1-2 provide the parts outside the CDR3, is EAGVAQSPRYKIIEKRQSVAFWCNPISGHATLYWYQQILGQGPKLLIQFQNNGVVDDSQLPKDRFSAERLKGVDSTLKIQPAKLEDSAVYLCASSPINTNYGYTFGSGTRLTVV.

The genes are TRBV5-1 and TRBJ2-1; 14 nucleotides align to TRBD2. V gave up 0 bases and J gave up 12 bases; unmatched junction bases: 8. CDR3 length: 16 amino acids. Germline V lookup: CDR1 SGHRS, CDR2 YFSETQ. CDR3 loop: CASSLELGLAGDSQFF. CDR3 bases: TGCGCCAGCAGCTTGGAGTTGGGACTAGCGGGAGATTCGCAGTTCTTC.

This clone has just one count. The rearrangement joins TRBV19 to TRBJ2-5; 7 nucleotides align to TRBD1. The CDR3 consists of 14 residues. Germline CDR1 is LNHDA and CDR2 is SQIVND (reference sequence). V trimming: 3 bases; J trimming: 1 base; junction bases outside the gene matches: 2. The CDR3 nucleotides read TGTGCCAGTAGTATTAACAGGGGCCAAGAGACCCAGTACTTC. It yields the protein CASSINRGQETQYF.

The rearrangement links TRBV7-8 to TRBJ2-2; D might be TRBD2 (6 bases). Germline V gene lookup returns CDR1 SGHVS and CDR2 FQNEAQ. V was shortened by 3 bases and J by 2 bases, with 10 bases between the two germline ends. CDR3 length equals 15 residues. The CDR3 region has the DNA TGTGCCAGCAGCTTCTCGGGACTCAACACCGGGGAGCTGTTTTTT. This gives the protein CASSFSGLNTGELFF.

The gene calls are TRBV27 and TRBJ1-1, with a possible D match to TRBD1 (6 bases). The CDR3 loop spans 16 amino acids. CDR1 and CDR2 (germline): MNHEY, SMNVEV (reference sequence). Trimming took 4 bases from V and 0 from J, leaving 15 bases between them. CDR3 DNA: TGTGCCAGCAGTTCACAGGGAGGGTTAATGAACACTGAAGCTTTCTTT. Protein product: CASSSQGGLMNTEAFF.

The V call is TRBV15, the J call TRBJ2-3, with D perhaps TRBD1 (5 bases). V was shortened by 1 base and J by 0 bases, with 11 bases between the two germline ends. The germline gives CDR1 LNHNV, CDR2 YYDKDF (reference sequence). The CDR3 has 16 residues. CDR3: CATSRVRGPSTDTQYF. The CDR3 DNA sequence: TGTGCCACCAGCAGAGTTAGGGGCCCTAGCACAGATACGCAGTATTTT.

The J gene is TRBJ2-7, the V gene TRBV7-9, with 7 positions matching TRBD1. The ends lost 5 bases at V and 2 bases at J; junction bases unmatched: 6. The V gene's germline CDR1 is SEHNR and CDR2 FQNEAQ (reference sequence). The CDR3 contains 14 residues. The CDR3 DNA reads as TGTGCCAGCAGCCAGGGGACAGCAACCTACGAGCAGTACTTC. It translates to CASSQGTATYEQYF.

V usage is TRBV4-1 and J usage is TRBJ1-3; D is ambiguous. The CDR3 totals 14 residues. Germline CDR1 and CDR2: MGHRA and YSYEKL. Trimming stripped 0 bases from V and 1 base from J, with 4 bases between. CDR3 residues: CASSQEDSGNTIYF. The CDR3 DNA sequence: TGCGCCAGCAGCCAAGAAGATTCTGGAAACACCATATATTTT.

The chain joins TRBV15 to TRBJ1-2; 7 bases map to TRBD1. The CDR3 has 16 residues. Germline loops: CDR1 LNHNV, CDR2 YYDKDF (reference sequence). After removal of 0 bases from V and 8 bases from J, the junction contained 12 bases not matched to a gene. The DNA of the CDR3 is TGTGCCACCAGCAGAGATAGGGCCAGGGGGACCGGGGGCTACACCTTC. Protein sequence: CATSRDRARGTGGYTF.

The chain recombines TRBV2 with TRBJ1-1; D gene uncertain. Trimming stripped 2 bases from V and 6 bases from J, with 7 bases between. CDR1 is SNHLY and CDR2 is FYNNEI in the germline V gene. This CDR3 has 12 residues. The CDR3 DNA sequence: TGTGCCAGCAGTGAACTCCAGGCTGAAGCTTTCTTT. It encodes CASSELQAEAFF.

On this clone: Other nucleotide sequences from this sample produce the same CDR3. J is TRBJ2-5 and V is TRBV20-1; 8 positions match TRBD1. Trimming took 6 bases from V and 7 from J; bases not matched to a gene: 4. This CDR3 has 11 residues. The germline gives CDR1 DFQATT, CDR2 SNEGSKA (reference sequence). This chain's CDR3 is CSAEQGGTQYF. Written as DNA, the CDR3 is TGCAGTGCAGAACAGGGGGGGACCCAGTACTTC.

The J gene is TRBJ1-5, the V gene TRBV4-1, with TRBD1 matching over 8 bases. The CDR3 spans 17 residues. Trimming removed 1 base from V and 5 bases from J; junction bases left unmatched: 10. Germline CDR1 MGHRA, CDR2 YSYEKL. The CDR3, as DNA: TGCGCCAGCAGCCAAGGCCCGACAGGGGCGACGCATCAGCCCCAGCATTTT. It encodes CASSQGPTGATHQPQHF.

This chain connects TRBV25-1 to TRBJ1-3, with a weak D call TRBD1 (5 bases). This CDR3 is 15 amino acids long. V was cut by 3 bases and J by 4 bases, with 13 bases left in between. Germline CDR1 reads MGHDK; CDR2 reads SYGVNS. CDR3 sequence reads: CASSERGGLGNTIYF. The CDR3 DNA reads TGTGCCAGCAGTGAGAGGGGAGGTCTCGGAAACACCATATATTTT.

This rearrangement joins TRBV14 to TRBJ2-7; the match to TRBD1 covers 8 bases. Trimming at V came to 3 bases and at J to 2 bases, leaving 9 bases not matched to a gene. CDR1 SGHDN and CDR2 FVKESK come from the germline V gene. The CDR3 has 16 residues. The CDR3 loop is CASSQRSRGRTYEQYF. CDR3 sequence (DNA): TGTGCCAGCAGCCAGCGGTCCAGGGGGCGGACCTACGAGCAGTACTTC. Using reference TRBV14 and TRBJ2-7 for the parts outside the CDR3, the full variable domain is EAGVTQFPSHSVIEKGQTVTLRCDPISGHDNLYWYRRVMGKEIKFLLHFVKESKQDESGMPNNRFLAERTGGTYSTLKVQPAELEDSGVYFCASSQRSRGRTYEQYFGPGTRLTVT.

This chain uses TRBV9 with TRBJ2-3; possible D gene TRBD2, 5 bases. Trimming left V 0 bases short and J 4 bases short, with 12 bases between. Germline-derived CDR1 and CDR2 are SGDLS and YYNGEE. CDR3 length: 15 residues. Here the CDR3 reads CASSVESGRADTQYF. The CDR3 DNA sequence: TGTGCCAGCAGCGTAGAGTCCGGGCGGGCAGATACGCAGTATTTT.

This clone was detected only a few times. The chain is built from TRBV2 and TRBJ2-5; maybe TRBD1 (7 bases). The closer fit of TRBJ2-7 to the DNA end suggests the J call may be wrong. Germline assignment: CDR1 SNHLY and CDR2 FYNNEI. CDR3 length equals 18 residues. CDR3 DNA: TGTGCCAGCAGTGTTGAGGTGTTTGGGCAGGGGGGTTCCTACGAGCAGTACTTC. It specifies CASSVEVFGQGGSYEQYF.

CDR3 nucleotide sequence: TGTGCCAGCAGCTTGTACAATCAGCCCCAGCATTTT. Its protein product is CASSLYNQPQHF. The rearrangement joins TRBV5-8 to TRBJ1-5, with unresolved D. The CDR3 covers 12 residues. The germline V and J ends were trimmed by 1 base and 3 bases, with 2 bases remaining between them. Germline loops: CDR1 SGHTS, CDR2 YDEGEE.

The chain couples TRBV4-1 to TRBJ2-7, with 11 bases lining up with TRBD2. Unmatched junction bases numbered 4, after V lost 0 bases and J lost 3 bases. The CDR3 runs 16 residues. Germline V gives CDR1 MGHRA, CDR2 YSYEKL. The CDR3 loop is CASSQDRLAGGYEQYF. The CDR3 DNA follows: TGCGCCAGCAGCCAAGATCGGCTAGCGGGGGGCTACGAGCAGTACTTC.

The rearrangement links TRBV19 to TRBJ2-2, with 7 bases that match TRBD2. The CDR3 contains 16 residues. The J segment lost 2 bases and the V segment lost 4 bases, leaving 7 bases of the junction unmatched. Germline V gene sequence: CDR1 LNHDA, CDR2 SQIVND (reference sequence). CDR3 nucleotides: TGTGCCAGTAGTAAGGCGGGGGTGACCAACACCGGGGAGCTGTTTTTT. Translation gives CASSKAGVTNTGELFF.